This record concerns one TCR beta chain sequence. This clonotype was observed many times. What antigen it recognizes has not been identified. No clone much larger than this one lies a single base away; base qualities are absent. This record belongs to a study of regulatory T cells in long-lasting Graves disease (dated by TCRdb to the early 2020s). Regarding the research as a whole: Antithyroid drugs had been taken for less than 3 months by newly diagnosed Graves' disease patients. Peripheral blood TCR sequencing and RNA sequencing compared persistent Graves' disease patients with newly diagnosed Graves' disease patients. The study took place in China and was registered as a clinical trial. A total of around 33 samples underwent TCR sequencing, from about 13 patients with persistent Graves' disease and about 20 patients with newly diagnosed Graves' disease.

The time point label corresponds to: newly diagnosed GD, antithyroid drugs for less than 3 months. For both TCR sequencing and RNA sequencing, RNA was extracted from PBMCs using TRIzol. Graves' disease was diagnosed according to American Thyroid Association guidelines. The patients came from an endocrinology department in Xi'an, China. Each patient gave approximately 10 milliliters of peripheral blood, collected in an EDTA anticoagulant tube. PBMCs were isolated by Ficoll Paque Plus density gradient separation without further T cell sorting. An Agilent 2100 Bioanalyzer and agarose gel were used to check RNA quality, and a NanoDrop 2000 was used to measure RNA concentration. The protocol used for the library was multiplex PCR. Sequencing instrument: Illumina HiSeq 4000. To build TCR beta libraries, CDR3 regions were amplified by Arm-PCR using iRepertoire HTBI primers. Gel purification was performed on PCR products prior to sequencing. For the original study's pipeline: Across samples, 62 TRBV and 15 or so TRBJ segments were identified and used for gene usage analysis of CDR3 amino acid clonotypes. COPE and FqMerger were used to merge the filtered high-quality paired reads into contigs. BLAST was used to align contigs to the IMGT TRBV, TRBD and TRBJ reference genes, and CDR3 was defined following IMGT. Highly expanded clones were defined as clonotypes with a frequency above 0.1%. Repertoire diversity was measured by Shannon entropy, and V-J evenness by the Gini coefficient. Public clonotypes were defined as clonotypes shared by more than one individual. TCRdb passed the public sequencing reads through fastp at Q25 and MiXCR, retaining productive beta sequences. A single entry per CDR3 protein holds the most common genes and DNA from its merged rows. TCRdb's processing, not the authors', yielded these V and J calls. The sample table holds approximately 460,000 distinct CDR3 sequences, of which less than 20% were seen once. The ten largest clones take up over 8.5% of the sample.

General findings and caveats noted by the study authors: Sequencing and analysis were restricted to the TCR beta chain. The authors acknowledged the small sample size as a limitation that may reduce accuracy. Compared with newly diagnosed patients, patients with persistent Graves' disease had lower TCR Shannon entropy and fewer highly expanded clones, which suggests clonal expansion. Persistent patients shared more public clonotypes among themselves (approximately 2,500) than newly diagnosed patients did (about 970). Peripheral blood alone was examined, since thyroid tissue, which constituted the primary lesion, could not be accessed.

This sample was shared with a second study, whose subject was T cells in Graves' hyperthyroidism and ophthalmopathy. As that second paper reports: Graves' hyperthyroidism was defined as stable when no progression to ophthalmopathy occurred over 18 months of follow-up. Hyperthyroidism patients were aged 18 to 65 years and newly diagnosed, with disease duration of less than 2 months. Any patient with an uncontrolled infection, another autoimmune disease, pregnancy or lactation was excluded. Clinical symptoms, serum thyroxine and TRAb, thyroid ultrasound, and orbital computed tomography formed the basis for the diagnoses. The first round of RT-PCR for the TCR CDR3 was performed with the HTBI primer set and the Qiagen OneStep RT-PCR kit. Most expanded thyroid clonotypes (frequency above 0.001) were also detected in blood, suggesting blood repertoires may reflect thyroid immune responses. Ophthalmopathy was separated from stable hyperthyroidism by a 13 V-J signature model, with just over 85% sensitivity and 81% to 82% specificity obtained in cross-validation and 80%/75% obtained in testing. During validation, the model predicted progression to ophthalmopathy a median of around six months ahead of onset, with around 70% sensitivity and 72% to 80% specificity. To identify TCR V-J signatures that set the groups apart, the researchers used a discovery cohort of about a hundred patients, made up of around 42 with Graves' ophthalmopathy and 57 with stable Graves' hyperthyroidism. Prospective prediction of ophthalmopathy was tested in an independent validation cohort consisting of about 19 hyperthyroidism patients and around 17 patients who later progressed to ophthalmopathy. The 100 discovery patients were divided at random into training and test sets in a 7:3 ratio. In addition, the study compared T-cell repertoires in thyroid tissue and in blood from a handful of Graves' hyperthyroidism patients. After blood sampling, hyperthyroidism patients were treated with methimazole at a starting dose of 30 mg daily, and ophthalmopathy patients were treated with high-dose intravenous methylprednisolone. Libraries were constructed in a second round of multiplex PCR, after which size selection and purification were carried out. Libraries were sequenced paired-end with 100 bp reads on an Illumina HiSeq2000. SOAPnuke was used to process the raw data, removing reads that contained adapters or uncalled bases, had a mean Phred below 15, or lacked an exact match to the constant primer or identifier. COPE v1.2.5 was used to merge the high-quality paired reads, and each unique nucleotide sequence was defined as a clonotype. Clonotypes were aligned to IMGT TRBV, TRBD and TRBJ reference segments using MiTCR v1.1. Only V-J combinations with frequency above 0.0001, covering roughly 99% of repertoires, were analysed. The TCS score was defined as F50 (clonal expansion) divided by E x V (chaos), with BLOSUM62-based TCRdist calculated between CDR3 peptides within each V-J. Welch's t-statistics and random forest reduced 450 to 600 V-J features to about 12, which were used in a naive Bayes classifier (R e1071). Sample size was not statistically predetermined, and investigators were not blinded to group allocation. According to the paper, TCR Vbeta CDR3 sequencing was carried out on around 140 peripheral blood samples, which came from fewer than 50 ophthalmopathy, 70 to 80 hyperthyroidism and roughly 17 progressor patients.

Sequencing used peripheral blood mononuclear cells (PBMCs), obtained at new diagnosis, from a patient treated with antithyroid drugs. This sequence originates from a woman aged 25-40 years with Graves disease. Donor details come from another sample of the same person, matched by shared clones.

Here the CDR3 is given as CASSRGGPGTEAFF. The nucleotide sequence is given as TGTGCCAGCAGCCGGGGGGGGCCGGGCACTGAAGCTTTCTTT. The rearranged segments are TRBV27 and TRBJ1-1; TRBD1 is a possible D gene, resting on 6 matching bases. The junction carries 15 bases between V and J, which are trimmed by 6 bases and 4 bases respectively. The germline V gene (reference sequence) gives CDR1 as MNHEY and CDR2 as SMNVEV. Taken from cysteine to phenylalanine, the CDR3 has 14 residues. Left in the record is the CDR3 DNA by itself, 42 bases read in frame from the first base.